Below, 24 T cell receptor beta chains from the same sample are listed, as sequenced in a study of blood T cell repertoires in COVID-19. Sequencing used immunoSEQ multiplex PCR; TCRdb keeps in-frame clones, though not all of them. The sample contains under 300,000 clones, 86% of which appear only once. The sample consisted of peripheral blood. Receptor source: a woman aged 25 to 39 with active or convalescent COVID-19.

This chain joins TRBV5-1 and TRBJ1-2, with a weak D call TRBD1 (5 bases). CDR3 length: 17 residues. Germline V lookup: CDR1 SGHRS, CDR2 YFSETQ. Trimming stripped 0 bases from V and 2 bases from J, with 17 bases between. Written as DNA, the CDR3 is TGCGCCAGCAGCTTGGACCCCACGCAGGGAATAAACTATGGCTACACCTTC. This encodes CASSLDPTQGINYGYTF.

The rearrangement links TRBV3-1 (or the pseudogene TRBV3-2) to TRBJ1-2; D is undetermined. The CDR3 covers 12 residues. CDR1 and CDR2 from the germline V gene are LGHDT and YNNKEL (reference sequence). V shed 1 base and J shed 8 bases, with 8 bases lying between them. CDR3 region: CASSQVECGYTF. For the CDR3, the DNA is TGTGCCAGCAGCCAAGTGGAGTGCGGCTACACCTTC.

The CDR3 coding sequence is TGCGCCAGCAGCCGATTAGACGGGGGGAGGAACTCCTACGAGCAGTACTTC. This gives the protein CASSRLDGGRNSYEQYF. The chain employs TRBV4-1 and TRBJ2-7; TRBD2 agrees at 7 bases. CDR1 MGHRA and CDR2 YSYEKL come from the germline V gene. With V trimmed by 4 bases and J by 0 bases, 12 bases remained unmatched. CDR3 size: 17 residues.

Turning to this clone: Other DNA sequences in the sample encode the same CDR3. The chain has TRBV7-2 and TRBJ2-7; a possible D gene is TRBD1 (5 bases). The V end was cut by 0 bases, the J end by 4 bases, with 7 bases between. The CDR3 runs 13 residues. The germline gives CDR1 SGHTA, CDR2 FQGNSA. CDR3 protein: CASSLARGYEQYF. CDR3 bases: TGTGCCAGCAGCTTAGCAAGGGGTTACGAGCAGTACTTC. Using reference TRBV7-2 and TRBJ2-7 for the parts outside the CDR3, the full variable domain is GAGVSQSPSNKVTEKGKDVELRCDPISGHTALYWYRQSLGQGLEFLIYFQGNSAPDKSGLPSDRFSAERTGGSVSTLTIQRTQQEDSAVYLCASSLARGYEQYFGPGTRLTVT.

This clone was observed a single time. J is TRBJ1-4 and V is TRBV10-3; D is uncertain. This CDR3 is built from 12 residues. Trimming pared 5 bases from V and 5 bases from J, leaving 6 bases between. The germline V gene encodes CDR1 ENHRY and CDR2 SYGVKD. This CDR3 reads CAISSPNEKLFF. Written as DNA, the CDR3 is TGTGCCATCAGTAGCCCCAATGAAAAACTGTTTTTT.

This chain joins TRBV6-5 and TRBJ1-5; the D is unclear. CDR1 is MNHEY and CDR2 is SVGAGI in the germline V gene. CDR3 length equals 13 residues. V lost 10 bases and J 9 bases, leaving 19 bases between the germline ends. The CDR3 region has the DNA TGTGCCATTTCTGGGTCGGGTCTGGGGCCCCAGCATTTT. Translated, it gives CAISGSGLGPQHF.

The chain employs TRBV14 and TRBJ2-3, with 8 bases that match TRBD1. The CDR3 runs 14 residues. In germline, CDR1 is SGHDN, CDR2 FVKESK. Trimming removed 0 bases from V and 4 bases from J; junction bases left unmatched: 0. CDR3: CASSQETGADTQYF. CDR3 nucleotides: TGTGCCAGCAGCCAAGAGACAGGGGCAGATACGCAGTATTTT.

Regarding this clone: This sample includes further DNA sequences coding for the same CDR3. This chain uses TRBV9 with TRBJ2-3, with TRBD2 matching 9 bases. Germline trimming cut 0 bases from V and 3 bases from J; bases unmatched to any gene: 2. CDR3 size: 15 residues. Germline V lookup: CDR1 SGDLS, CDR2 YYNGEE. In DNA form, the CDR3 reads TGTGCCAGCAGCGTAGGAGCGGGGGGTACAGATACGCAGTATTTT. Protein: CASSVGAGGTDTQYF.

This sequence joins TRBV7-2 and TRBJ1-1; 8 nucleotides align to TRBD1. The CDR3 totals 15 residues. CDR1 is SGHTA and CDR2 is FQGNSA in the germline V gene. With 1 base clipped from V and 3 bases from J, the junction kept 4 bases outside the gene matches. The CDR3 protein is CASSLGQGAHTEAFF. CDR3 nucleotide sequence: TGTGCCAGCAGCTTAGGGCAGGGGGCACACACTGAAGCTTTCTTT.

The chain is built from TRBV13 and TRBJ2-2, with D perhaps matching TRBD1 (6 bases). Germline V gives CDR1 PRHDT, CDR2 FYEKMQ (reference sequence). This CDR3 has 15 residues. V lost 5 bases and J 9 bases, leaving 19 bases between the germline ends. CDR3 loop: CASSPKGQRIRELFF. The CDR3 nucleotides read TGTGCCAGCAGCCCAAAAGGACAGCGTATCAGGGAGCTGTTTTTT.

The rearrangement links TRBV4-2 to TRBJ2-6; D may be TRBD2 (5 bases). This CDR3 contains 16 residues. Germline CDR1 LGHNA, CDR2 YNFKEQ. V was shortened by 0 bases and J by 0 bases, with 6 bases between the two germline ends. CDR3 in DNA: TGTGCCAGCAGCCAAGATCGGGGCTCTGGGGCCAACGTCCTGACTTTC. As protein: CASSQDRGSGANVLTF.

This clone was found a few times. The rearrangement links TRBV4-2 to TRBJ2-1, with no clear D. The germline gives CDR1 LGHNA, CDR2 YNFKEQ. This CDR3 is 16 amino acids long. Trimming shortened V by 0 bases and J by 0 bases, and 9 bases separated the two germline ends. Here the CDR3 reads CASSQDYKSSYNEQFF. The CDR3 DNA is TGTGCCAGCAGCCAAGATTATAAGAGCTCCTACAATGAGCAGTTCTTC.

V gene TRBV15 combines with J gene TRBJ1-2; D remains unclear. This CDR3 contains 13 residues. With 0 bases removed from V and 4 bases from J, the gap between germline ends came to 6 bases. The V gene's germline CDR1 is LNHNV and CDR2 YYDKDF (reference sequence). CDR3 protein: CATSRDRAYGYTF. CDR3 bases: TGTGCCACCAGCAGAGATCGCGCCTATGGCTACACCTTC.

The V call is TRBV7-2, the J call TRBJ2-2; 14 bases match TRBD2. V was clipped by 8 bases and J by 5 bases; unmatched bases: 1. The CDR3 extends over 14 amino acids. Germline lookup yields CDR1 SGHTA and CDR2 FQGNSA. CDR3 nucleotide sequence: TGTGCCAGCCGGACTAGCGGGGGGACCGGGGAGCTGTTTTTT. This gives the protein CASRTSGGTGELFF. Full variable domain (remainder filled in from reference TRBV7-2 and TRBJ2-2): GAGVSQSPSNKVTEKGKDVELRCDPISGHTALYWYRQSLGQGLEFLIYFQGNSAPDKSGLPSDRFSAERTGGSVSTLTIQRTQQEDSAVYLCASRTSGGTGELFFGEGSRLTVL.

This rearrangement joins TRBV29-1 to TRBJ2-5; possible D gene TRBD2, 5 bases. Trimming took 7 bases from V and 5 from J, leaving 17 bases between them. Per germline, CDR1 SQVTM and CDR2 ANQGSEA. The CDR3 runs to 13 residues. In DNA form, the CDR3 reads TGCAGCGCCGGCCGGTCCGGCGGGGAGACCCAGTACTTC. Translation gives CSAGRSGGETQYF. Based on the CDR3 plus reference TRBV29-1 and TRBJ2-5, the full variable domain is SAVISQKPSRDICQRGTSLTIQCQVDSQVTMMFWYRQQPGQSLTLIATANQGSEATYESGFVIDKFPISRPNLTFSTLTVSNMSPEDSSIYLCSAGRSGGETQYFGPGTRLLVL.

The table lists this clone with a few counts. The chain employs TRBV4-3 and TRBJ2-3, with 12 nucleotides matching TRBD2. This CDR3 has 17 residues. J gave up 4 bases and V 1 base, and 6 bases lay outside the gene matches. Germline CDR1 and CDR2: LGHNA and YSLEER. This CDR3 reads CASSQAQSSGGADTQYF. CDR3 DNA sequence: TGCGCCAGCAGCCAAGCCCAATCTAGCGGGGGGGCAGATACGCAGTATTTT.

The genes are TRBV19 and TRBJ1-2; 9 bases are a match to TRBD1. In germline, CDR1 is LNHDA, CDR2 SQIVND (reference sequence). The ends lost 5 bases at V and 8 bases at J; junction bases unmatched: 3. This CDR3 is built from 12 residues. CDR3 nucleotide sequence: TGTGCCAGTAGTGCACAGGGGGCGGGCTACACCTTC. It encodes CASSAQGAGYTF.

This clone is a singleton in its sample. This chain links TRBV18 with TRBJ1-1; D may be TRBD1 (6 bases). Germline CDR1 is KGHSH and CDR2 is LQKENI. V was shortened by 3 bases and J by 4 bases, with 18 bases between the two germline ends. The CDR3 sequence is 16 residues long. CDR3 in DNA: TGTGCCAGCTCACCTTCGACACAGGGATATGTCACTGAAGCTTTCTTT. It is translated as CASSPSTQGYVTEAFF. The variable domain in full, with the rest retrieved from reference TRBV18 and TRBJ1-1, is NAGVMQNPRHLVRRRGQEARLRCSPMKGHSHVYWYRQLPEEGLKFMVYLQKENIIDESGMPKERFSAEFPKEGPSILRIQQVVRGDSAAYFCASSPSTQGYVTEAFFGQGTRLTVV.

This chain links TRBV27 with TRBJ2-2, with 10 bases matching TRBD2. The CDR3 consists of 20 residues. Germline V gene data show CDR1 as MNHEY and CDR2 as SMNVEV (reference sequence). V was clipped by 2 bases and J by 0 bases; unmatched bases: 12. The CDR3 sequence is CASSLRSPLAGASNTGELFF. DNA for the CDR3: TGTGCCAGCAGTTTAAGATCGCCGCTAGCGGGGGCCTCGAACACCGGGGAGCTGTTTTTT.

This chain connects TRBV5-4 to TRBJ2-2; no clear D. The V end lost 1 base, the J end lost 4 bases, and 5 bases lay between the germline ends. Germline CDR1 SGHNT, CDR2 YYREEE (reference sequence). The CDR3 is 13 amino acids. CDR3 in DNA: TGTGCCAGCAGCTTGCCCGGCACCGGGGAGCTGTTTTTT. Translating it yields CASSLPGTGELFF.

The chain employs TRBV5-1 and TRBJ1-1; a weak D match, TRBD1 (5 bases). CDR1 SGHRS and CDR2 YFSETQ come from the germline V gene. V dropped 4 bases and J dropped 1 base, with 11 bases sitting between them. This CDR3 is built from 14 residues. In DNA, the CDR3 is TGCGCCAGCAGCCAGGGTCAGCCGAACACTGAAGCTTTCTTT. It yields the protein CASSQGQPNTEAFF. Supplemented by reference TRBV5-1 and TRBJ1-1, the full variable domain reads KAGVTQTPRYLIKTRGQQVTLSCSPISGHRSVSWYQQTPGQGLQFLFEYFSETQRNKGNFPGRFSGRQFSNSRSEMNVSTLELGDSALYLCASSQGQPNTEAFFGQGTRLTVV.

This clone was detected only once. This chain uses TRBV10-3 with TRBJ1-5; D may be TRBD1 (6 bases). Between the trimmed V and J ends, which lost 2 bases and 3 bases, there was a span of 8 bases. Per the germline V gene, CDR1 is ENHRY and CDR2 is SYGVKD. The CDR3 spans 14 residues. This CDR3 reads CAISETGNNQPQHF. The CDR3 coding sequence is TGTGCCATCAGTGAGACAGGGAACAATCAGCCCCAGCATTTT.

The chain couples TRBV7-9 to TRBJ2-4; D may be TRBD2 (6 bases). Trimming pared 4 bases from V and 0 bases from J, leaving 13 bases between. The CDR3 runs 16 residues. From germline, CDR1 is SEHNR and CDR2 FQNEAQ (reference sequence). This CDR3 reads CASSSLGLLAKNIQYF. The CDR3 DNA sequence: TGTGCCAGCAGCTCACTGGGACTGCTAGCCAAAAACATTCAGTACTTC.

This chain uses TRBV10-3 with TRBJ2-2; weak D call: TRBD2 (7 bases). The V gene lost 4 bases and the J gene lost 6 bases, with 9 bases spanning the gap. The germline gives CDR1 ENHRY, CDR2 SYGVKD. The CDR3 has 13 residues. DNA of the CDR3: TGTGCCATCAGTGTCGGGGGGCCCGGGGAGCTGTTTTTT. As protein: CAISVGGPGELFF.